A selection of T cell receptor beta chains follows, all from one sample in a study of blood T cell repertoires in COVID-19. Repertoires were generated with immunoSEQ multiplex PCR, while TCRdb's copy carries only in-frame clones and drops some. The sample lists almost 200,000 clones, roughly 90% seen once, with around 8.9% in the top ten. The sample was PBMCs or T cells enriched from blood (not recorded which). The receptors here all came from a woman under 30 who had recovered from COVID-19. Each CDR3 is given with its conserved first and last residue. Clone size is shown for a subset of rows, as once, few, many or a class of expanded clone.

J gene: TRBJ1-2; clone size: NA; V gene: TRBV7-2; CDR3 protein: CASSVPYDRSGYTF
J gene: TRBJ1-3; clone size: few; V gene: TRBV4-1; CDR3 protein: CASSQAAVSGNTIYF
J gene: TRBJ1-1; clone size: NA; V gene: TRBV11-2; CDR3 protein: CASSLDRGSTEAFF
J gene: TRBJ1-1; clone size: NA; V gene: TRBV30; CDR3 protein: CAGEGSTEAFF
J gene: TRBJ1-3; clone size: once; V gene: TRBV30; CDR3 protein: CAWSSGNTIYF
J gene: TRBJ2-1; clone size: NA; V gene: TRBV12-5; CDR3 protein: CPKTGCYNEQFF
J gene: TRBJ1-1; clone size: NA; V gene: TRBV5-1; CDR3 protein: CASSGDRGNTEAFF
J gene: TRBJ2-5; clone size: NA; V gene: TRBV2; CDR3 protein: CASSEGDGLAGEETQYF
J gene: TRBJ1-3; clone size: NA; V gene: TRBV2; CDR3 protein: CASSEFGGSSSGNTIYF
J gene: TRBJ2-7; clone size: NA; V gene: TRBV28; CDR3 protein: CASSSPRGIHYEQYF
J gene: TRBJ2-5; clone size: NA; V gene: TRBV29-1; CDR3 protein: CSVVPARPQETQYF
J gene: TRBJ1-1; clone size: NA; V gene: TRBV5-4; CDR3 protein: CASSLFQVNTEAFF
J gene: TRBJ1-1; clone size: NA; V gene: TRBV28; CDR3 protein: CASSLYRVTGLNTEAFF
J gene: TRBJ1-2; clone size: NA; V gene: TRBV7-2; CDR3 protein: CASSSQGPYGYTF
J gene: TRBJ1-5; clone size: NA; V gene: TRBV5-5; CDR3 protein: CASSAGTGLGQPQHF
J gene: TRBJ1-2; clone size: NA; V gene: TRBV29-1; CDR3 protein: CSVEGMRGYTF
J gene: TRBJ1-2; clone size: NA; V gene: TRBV5-4; CDR3 protein: CASSLRRDANYGYTF
J gene: TRBJ2-2; clone size: NA; V gene: TRBV7-7; CDR3 protein: CASIRGPAGESHRAELFF